A single T cell receptor (beta chain) is shown here with its context. V lost 9 bases and J lost 6; bases outside the gene matches: 7. This CDR3 is built from 13 residues. Per germline, CDR1 SNHLY and CDR2 FYNNEI. This sample was included in a study of early T cells in non-severe SARS-CoV-2 infection. TCRdb passed the 5' RACE reads through MiXCR, listing each CDR3 protein once. The sample has 65,000 to 70,000 distinct CDR3 sequences, 9.5% to 13% seen once. The chain combines TRBV2 with TRBJ1-5; 8 nucleotides agree with TRBD1. The TCR comes from an adult who was a healthcare worker with PCR-confirmed SARS-CoV-2 infection or an uninfected control (not recorded which). The sequenced material came from whole blood. This CDR3 reads CASAGGWIQPQHF. CDR3 in DNA: TGTGCCAGTGCAGGGGGCTGGATTCAGCCCCAGCATTTT.